The present entry profiles one T cell receptor beta chain with its context. CDR3 length equals 13 residues. The ends lost 9 bases at V and 6 bases at J; junction bases unmatched: 5. The data stem from a study of blood T cell repertoires in COVID-19. The protocol was immunoSEQ multiplex PCR, while the TCRdb copy is restricted to in-frame clones and leaves out a portion. The sample consists of around 160,000 clones, roughly 89% of them appearing once. The material sequenced was PBMCs or T cells enriched from blood (not recorded which). The chain uses TRBV12-3 or TRBV12-4 and TRBJ1-1; 12 bases agree with TRBD1. The clonotype comes from a woman aged 45 to 65 who had been exposed to COVID-19. The DNA of the CDR3 is TGTGCCAGTACCGGGACAGGGGGCCCTGAAGCTTTCTTT. It is translated as CASTGTGGPEAFF.